A selection of T cell receptor beta chains follows, all from one sample in a study of blood T cell repertoires in COVID-19. Here immunoSEQ multiplex PCR was the method, and the copy in TCRdb shows in-frame clones only, minus some. The table records roughly 58,000 clones, roughly two thirds of them present only once. Sequencing input: PBMCs or T cells enriched from blood (not recorded which). The receptors shown here come from a woman aged 60-70 years who had been exposed to COVID-19. Each CDR3 is given with its conserved first and last residue. A D gene is named only where the DNA matches it firmly. Clone size appears in some rows only: once, few, many, or a class for an expanded clone.

J gene: TRBJ1-3; clone size: .; D gene: .; V gene: TRBV7-8; CDR3 protein: CASSHRTVVDGNTIYF; CDR3 DNA: TGTGCCAGCAGCCATCGGACAGTTGTAGATGGAAACACCATATATTTT
J gene: TRBJ2-1; clone size: .; D gene: .; V gene: TRBV7-3; CDR3 protein: CASSLTRDHYNEQFF; CDR3 DNA: TGTGCCAGCAGCTTAACACGCGATCACTACAATGAGCAGTTCTTC
J gene: TRBJ1-4; clone size: .; D gene: .; V gene: TRBV2; CDR3 protein: CASIRLGANEKLFF; CDR3 DNA: TGTGCCAGCATACGCTTAGGGGCTAATGAAAAACTGTTTTTT
J gene: TRBJ1-5; clone size: few; D gene: .; V gene: TRBV28; CDR3 protein: CASSLSRKPQHF; CDR3 DNA: TGTGCCAGCAGTTTATCGCGAAAGCCCCAGCATTTT
J gene: TRBJ1-2; clone size: .; D gene: TRBD1; V gene: TRBV11-2; CDR3 protein: CASRGTGRDLYGYTF; CDR3 DNA: TGTGCCAGCAGAGGGACAGGGCGGGATCTGTATGGCTACACCTTC
J gene: TRBJ2-4; clone size: .; D gene: .; V gene: TRBV30; CDR3 protein: CAWKGLAKNIQYF; CDR3 DNA: TGTGCCTGGAAAGGACTAGCCAAAAACATTCAGTACTTC
J gene: TRBJ2-5; clone size: once; D gene: .; V gene: TRBV11-2; CDR3 protein: CASSLRGGQLQETQYF; CDR3 DNA: TGTGCCAGCAGCTTGAGGGGTGGACAGTTACAAGAGACCCAGTACTTC
J gene: TRBJ1-1; clone size: .; D gene: .; V gene: TRBV10-3; CDR3 protein: CAISESRQANTEAFF; CDR3 DNA: TGTGCCATCAGTGAGTCGAGACAGGCTAACACTGAAGCTTTCTTT
J gene: TRBJ1-6; clone size: .; D gene: TRBD1; V gene: TRBV3-1/TRBV3-2; CDR3 protein: CASSQGTGSSPLHF; CDR3 DNA: TGTGCCAGCAGCCAGGGGACAGGGAGTTCACCCCTCCACTTT
J gene: TRBJ1-5; clone size: once; D gene: .; V gene: TRBV19; CDR3 protein: CATGLSGTPQPQHF; CDR3 DNA: TGTGCCACCGGGCTTTCCGGGACACCCCAGCCCCAGCATTTT
J gene: TRBJ1-2; clone size: .; D gene: .; V gene: TRBV7-8; CDR3 protein: CASSRDTNYGYTF; CDR3 DNA: TGTGCCAGCAGCCGGGACACTAACTATGGCTACACCTTC
J gene: TRBJ2-7; clone size: once; D gene: TRBD2; V gene: TRBV10-3; CDR3 protein: CAISDPGLAVTYEQYF; CDR3 DNA: TGTGCCATCAGTGATCCGGGACTAGCGGTAACCTACGAGCAGTACTTC
J gene: TRBJ2-4; clone size: .; D gene: .; V gene: TRBV6-5; CDR3 protein: CASTSTGYGNIQYF; CDR3 DNA: TGTGCCAGCACCTCAACAGGGTACGGAAACATTCAGTACTTC
J gene: TRBJ2-1; clone size: once; D gene: TRBD1; V gene: TRBV5-1; CDR3 protein: CASSEEGQGTNNEQFF; CDR3 DNA: TGCGCCAGCAGCGAAGAAGGACAGGGAACCAACAATGAGCAGTTCTTC
J gene: TRBJ1-5; clone size: .; D gene: TRBD1; V gene: TRBV19; CDR3 protein: CASHNGRGYSQPQHF; CDR3 DNA: TGTGCCAGTCATAATGGCAGGGGGTACTCTCAGCCCCAGCATTTT
J gene: TRBJ1-5; clone size: .; D gene: .; V gene: TRBV28; CDR3 protein: CASSLLGQGVNQPQHF; CDR3 DNA: TGTGCCAGCAGTTTATTGGGGCAGGGTGTCAATCAGCCCCAGCATTTT
J gene: TRBJ1-1; clone size: .; D gene: TRBD1; V gene: TRBV19; CDR3 protein: CASSMRTGDTEAFF; CDR3 DNA: TGTGCCAGTAGTATGAGGACAGGAGACACTGAAGCTTTCTTT
J gene: TRBJ1-6; clone size: .; D gene: .; V gene: TRBV18; CDR3 protein: CASSPQGGVSPLHF; CDR3 DNA: TGTGCCAGCTCCCCCCAGGGTGGAGTTTCACCCCTCCACTTT
J gene: TRBJ1-3; clone size: few; D gene: .; V gene: TRBV18; CDR3 protein: CASSPLNRVSGNTIYF; CDR3 DNA: TGTGCCAGCTCACCACTCAACAGGGTCTCTGGAAACACCATATATTTT
J gene: TRBJ2-1; clone size: .; D gene: TRBD2; V gene: TRBV7-7; CDR3 protein: CASSRGTSGRNEQFF; CDR3 DNA: TGTGCTAGCAGCCGCGGGACTAGCGGGAGAAATGAGCAGTTCTTC
J gene: TRBJ1-1; clone size: .; D gene: TRBD1; V gene: TRBV6-6; CDR3 protein: CASRRGQGDTEAFF; CDR3 DNA: TGTGCCAGCAGGCGGGGACAGGGTGACACTGAAGCTTTCTTT
J gene: TRBJ1-2; clone size: .; D gene: TRBD1; V gene: TRBV5-1; CDR3 protein: CASSPDRGMGGYTF; CDR3 DNA: TGCGCCAGCAGCCCGGACAGGGGGATGGGAGGCTACACCTTC
J gene: TRBJ2-7; clone size: once; D gene: TRBD2; V gene: TRBV3-1/TRBV3-2; CDR3 protein: CASSLQPASGRGLAYEQYF; CDR3 DNA: TGTGCCAGCAGCCTACAACCGGCTAGCGGGAGGGGGTTGGCCTACGAGCAGTACTTC
J gene: TRBJ2-1; clone size: few; D gene: .; V gene: TRBV10-1; CDR3 protein: CASSESGSRYEQFF; CDR3 DNA: TGCGCCAGCAGTGAGTCGGGTAGCCGGTATGAGCAGTTCTTC
J gene: TRBJ2-2; clone size: .; D gene: TRBD1; V gene: TRBV10-3; CDR3 protein: CAISAPGGTGELFF; CDR3 DNA: TGTGCCATCAGTGCCCCAGGGGGCACCGGGGAGCTGTTTTTT
J gene: TRBJ2-6; clone size: .; D gene: .; V gene: TRBV11-2; CDR3 protein: CASSLDAGANVLTF; CDR3 DNA: TGTGCCAGCAGCTTAGACGCGGGGGCCAACGTCCTGACTTTC
J gene: TRBJ1-5; clone size: .; D gene: TRBD1; V gene: TRBV2; CDR3 protein: CACTRDSLNQPQHF; CDR3 DNA: TGTGCCTGTACCCGGGACAGCCTTAATCAGCCCCAGCATTTT
J gene: TRBJ1-1; clone size: .; D gene: TRBD1; V gene: TRBV27; CDR3 protein: CASSPGTGFRTEAFF; CDR3 DNA: TGTGCCAGCAGTCCCGGGACAGGGTTCCGGACTGAAGCTTTCTTT
J gene: TRBJ1-4; clone size: .; D gene: .; V gene: TRBV11-2; CDR3 protein: CASNRGLDEKLFF; CDR3 DNA: TGTGCCAGCAACCGGGGTTTGGATGAAAAACTGTTTTTT
J gene: TRBJ2-2; clone size: .; D gene: .; V gene: TRBV19; CDR3 protein: CASSIDSGHSQFF; CDR3 DNA: TGTGCCAGTAGTATAGATTCAGGCCATTCGCAGTTTTTT
J gene: TRBJ2-7; clone size: few; D gene: .; V gene: TRBV19; CDR3 protein: CASSIQRGSEQYF; CDR3 DNA: TGTGCCAGTAGTATTCAAAGGGGGAGCGAGCAGTACTTC
J gene: TRBJ1-1; clone size: .; D gene: TRBD1; V gene: TRBV7-2; CDR3 protein: CASSLSVTGVGDTEAFF; CDR3 DNA: TGTGCCAGCAGCTTATCGGTGACAGGGGTTGGGGACACTGAAGCTTTCTTT
J gene: TRBJ2-1; clone size: once; D gene: .; V gene: TRBV19; CDR3 protein: CASSIVGNEQFF; CDR3 DNA: TGTGCCAGTAGTATAGTCGGGAATGAGCAGTTCTTC
J gene: TRBJ2-7; clone size: .; D gene: TRBD2; V gene: TRBV2; CDR3 protein: CASRHSSGRAGYEQYF; CDR3 DNA: TGTGCCAGCAGACACAGTAGCGGGAGGGCCGGTTACGAGCAGTACTTC
J gene: TRBJ2-7; clone size: .; D gene: TRBD1; V gene: TRBV15; CDR3 protein: CATSGNRGYEQYF; CDR3 DNA: TGTGCCACCAGCGGGAACAGGGGCTACGAGCAGTACTTC
J gene: TRBJ2-2; clone size: .; D gene: TRBD1; V gene: TRBV2; CDR3 protein: CARGQFANTGELFF; CDR3 DNA: TGTGCCAGGGGACAGTTCGCGAACACCGGGGAGCTGTTTTTT
J gene: TRBJ1-3; clone size: .; D gene: .; V gene: TRBV28; CDR3 protein: CASSPGDRSGNTIYF; CDR3 DNA: TGTGCCAGCAGTCCGGGGGACCGCTCTGGAAACACCATATATTTT
J gene: TRBJ2-7; clone size: .; D gene: .; V gene: TRBV27; CDR3 protein: CASGPLGLTSYEQYF; CDR3 DNA: TGTGCCAGCGGACCGCTGGGACTTACCTCCTACGAGCAGTACTTC